Below, 32 T cell receptor beta chains from the same sample are listed, as sequenced in a study of CD8 T cells in Susac syndrome. It was with random hexamers that 0.5 to 1 ug RNA was reverse transcribed. TCRdb re-called the immunoSEQ multiplex PCR reads with MiXCR, one entry per CDR3 protein. The sample shows tens of thousands of distinct CDR3 sequences, just over 95% of them seen only once. Specimen: CD4+ T cells from PBMCs. The receptors here all came from a human donor with multiple sclerosis.

The chain has TRBV12-3 or TRBV12-4 and TRBJ2-1; D not certain. This CDR3 region has 16 residues. The V end was cut by 5 bases, the J end by 5 bases, with 19 bases between. As DNA, the CDR3 is TGTGCCAGCAGTCCGCTGGACCCCCCCCGAGACAATGAGCAGTTCTTC. It translates to CASSPLDPPRDNEQFF.

The V gene is TRBV5-6, the J gene TRBJ2-7; D ambiguous. The length of the CDR3 is 15 residues. With 0 bases removed from V and 6 bases from J, the gap between germline ends came to 16 bases. CDR1 SGHDT and CDR2 YYEEEE come from the germline V gene. CDR3 amino acids: CASSLGPVAGREQYF. The CDR3 DNA is TGTGCCAGCAGCTTGGGTCCAGTGGCAGGACGCGAGCAGTACTTC.

J is TRBJ1-5 and V is TRBV5-1; D gene unclear. The CDR3 spans 13 residues. V dropped 5 bases and J dropped 4 bases, with 10 bases sitting between them. Germline loops: CDR1 SGHRS, CDR2 YFSETQ. The CDR3 sequence is CASRRTENQPQHF. For the CDR3, the DNA is TGCGCCAGCAGACGAACAGAGAATCAGCCCCAGCATTTT.

The chain couples TRBV20-1 to TRBJ2-6; no reliable D call. Germline V gene lookup returns CDR1 DFQATT and CDR2 SNEGSKA (reference sequence). The CDR3 runs to 14 residues. Deletions cut 6 bases from V and 0 bases from J, with 9 bases between. The CDR3 reads CSAASSSGANVLTF. CDR3 bases: TGCAGTGCGGCAAGCTCCTCTGGGGCCAACGTCCTGACTTTC.

This clonotype was seen only once. The chain joins TRBV29-1 to TRBJ2-7, with 7 positions matching TRBD2. V trimming: 0 bases; J trimming: 4 bases; junction bases outside the gene matches: 9. The CDR3 length is 15 residues. CDR1 is SQVTM, CDR2 ANQGSEA, per germline. DNA of the CDR3: TGCAGCGTTGAAGATAGTGTCGGGGGGAGGTACGAGCAGTACTTC. Its protein product is CSVEDSVGGRYEQYF.

This rearrangement joins TRBV6-1 to TRBJ2-7; D not resolved. V lost 6 bases to trimming and J lost 6 bases, with 6 bases between them. Germline-derived CDR1 and CDR2 are MNHNS and SASEGT. This CDR3 contains 10 residues. The CDR3 region has the DNA TGTGCCAGCAGGAGGACCGAGCAGTACTTC. Translated, it gives CASRRTEQYF.

This sequence joins TRBV29-1 and TRBJ2-5, with TRBD1 identical over 9 bases. Germline trimming cut 7 bases from V and 7 bases from J; bases unmatched to any gene: 7. Germline CDR1 SQVTM, CDR2 ANQGSEA. The CDR3 is 12 residues long. CDR3 protein: CSGRTGVVTQYF. In DNA form, the CDR3 reads TGCAGCGGCCGGACAGGGGTGGTGACCCAGTACTTC.

This chain uses TRBV28 with TRBJ2-7; 8 bases agree with TRBD1. V trimming: 2 bases; J trimming: 5 bases; junction bases outside the gene matches: 14. This CDR3 spans 17 amino acids. CDR1 is MDHEN and CDR2 is SYDVKM in the germline V gene. The CDR3 coding sequence is TGTGCCAGCAGTTTAAGGCGGACAGGGAAGGTTTGGGACGAGCAGTACTTC. Translated, it gives CASSLRRTGKVWDEQYF.

V and J are TRBV11-2 and TRBJ2-1; 8 bases line up with TRBD2. The CDR3 covers 15 residues. Unmatched junction bases numbered 0, after V lost 2 bases and J lost 0 bases. Germline lookup yields CDR1 SGHAT and CDR2 FQNNGV. The CDR3 loop reads CASSLREGSYNEQFF. The CDR3 DNA sequence: TGTGCCAGCAGCTTACGGGAGGGCTCCTACAATGAGCAGTTCTTC.

The chain recombines TRBV11-3 with TRBJ1-6; tentatively, D is TRBD1 (6 bases). There are 13 residues in the CDR3. Germline V gene sequence: CDR1 SGHNT, CDR2 YENEEA. The V and J ends lost 2 bases and 11 bases respectively, with 10 bases between them. CDR3 coding DNA: TGTGCCAGCAGCTTATACCAGGGGACACCCCTCCACTTT. This codes for CASSLYQGTPLHF.

The chain uses TRBV20-1 and TRBJ2-3; D unclear. The germline CDR1 and CDR2 sequences are DFQATT and SNEGSKA (reference sequence). V was pared by 3 bases and J by 2 bases, with 12 bases between. This CDR3 has 14 amino acids. CDR3 residues: CSAREMSVTDTQYF. The CDR3 DNA sequence: TGCAGTGCTAGGGAGATGTCCGTCACAGATACGCAGTATTTT.

This chain connects TRBV6-2 or TRBV6-3 to TRBJ2-1; D is undetermined. This CDR3 comprises 14 residues. Germline loops: CDR1 MNHEY, CDR2 SVGEGT. The ends were cut back, 8 bases at V and 3 bases at J, with 14 bases in the middle. CDR3 protein: CASQLEADYNEQFF. DNA for the CDR3: TGTGCCAGCCAGCTTGAGGCGGACTACAATGAGCAGTTCTTC.

V gene TRBV5-1 combines with J gene TRBJ1-6; no reliable D call. The CDR3 spans 14 residues. The V gene lost 2 bases and the J gene lost 9 bases, with 12 bases spanning the gap. In germline, CDR1 is SGHRS, CDR2 YFSETQ. The DNA for the CDR3 is TGCGCCAGCAGCTTCGAATTGGAGGGTTCACCCCTCCACTTT. Its protein product is CASSFELEGSPLHF.

The chain has TRBV12-3 or TRBV12-4 and TRBJ2-7; no firm D call. Trimming pared 3 bases from V and 12 bases from J, leaving 15 bases between. CDR3 length: 12 amino acids. For the CDR3, the DNA is TGTGCCAGCAGTTTGGGGTCCTCGGGCGGGTACTTC. It yields the protein CASSLGSSGGYF.

The chain is built from TRBV5-1 and TRBJ2-4; TRBD2 is a possible D gene (7 bases). The V and J ends lost 4 bases and 4 bases respectively, with 15 bases between them. Germline V gene data show CDR1 as SGHRS and CDR2 as YFSETQ. The CDR3 has 15 residues. In DNA, the CDR3 is TGCGCCAGCAGCACGGGGGCGGGAGTGAAAAACATTCAGTACTTC. This sequence encodes CASSTGAGVKNIQYF.

DNA of the CDR3: TGTGCCAGCAGCCAAGACAGAGCTGGGGCCCGGTACGAGCAGTACTTC. It encodes CASSQDRAGARYEQYF. This sequence joins TRBV3-1 and TRBJ2-7, with D perhaps TRBD1 (5 bases). Germline-derived CDR1 and CDR2 are LGHDT and YNNKEL (reference sequence). There are 16 residues in the CDR3. V was trimmed by 0 bases and J by 4 bases, leaving 16 bases between them.

The chain is built from TRBV29-1 and TRBJ2-5; D gene unclear. The germline V gene encodes CDR1 SQVTM and CDR2 ANQGSEA. Trimming stripped 0 bases from V and 5 bases from J, with 13 bases between. The CDR3 length is 14 residues. CDR3 amino acids: CSVEDRILRETQYF. The DNA of the CDR3 is TGCAGCGTTGAAGATCGAATCCTAAGGGAGACCCAGTACTTC.

This chain joins TRBV29-1 and TRBJ1-2; D ambiguous. The germline gives CDR1 SQVTM, CDR2 ANQGSEA. V was cut by 0 bases and J by 8 bases, with 13 bases left in between. The CDR3 contains 13 residues. The CDR3 protein is CSVEDKLTEGYTF. Written as DNA, the CDR3 is TGCAGCGTTGAAGATAAGCTCACGGAAGGCTACACCTTC.

The chain employs TRBV12-3 or TRBV12-4 and TRBJ2-5; D is perhaps TRBD2 (5 bases). V shed 7 bases and J shed 3 bases, with 15 bases lying between them. The CDR3 has 14 amino acids. The CDR3 DNA sequence: TGTGCCAGCACCCCGTCCGGGAAGGAAGAGACCCAGTACTTC. It yields the protein CASTPSGKEETQYF.

This chain links TRBV10-1 with TRBJ2-7, with D perhaps matching TRBD1 (5 bases). From germline, CDR1 is WNHNN and CDR2 SYGVQD (reference sequence). CDR3 length: 14 amino acids. Between the trimmed V and J ends, which lost 1 base and 0 bases, there was a span of 7 bases. The CDR3 spells CASSEYRFSYEQYF. The CDR3 DNA reads as TGCGCCAGCAGTGAGTACAGGTTCTCCTACGAGCAGTACTTC.

The chain carries TRBV21-1 and TRBJ2-5; the table's D call, TRBD2, was not checked against the DNA. TRBV21-1 is a pseudogene locus. There are 16 residues in the CDR3. The CDR3 DNA sequence: TGTGCCAGCAGCCCCTCAGCCCCTAGCGCTGGGGAGACCCAGTACTTC. Amino acid sequence: CASSPSAPSAGETQYF.

This sequence joins TRBV27 and TRBJ2-6; D possibly corresponds to TRBD2 (7 bases). Per the germline V gene, CDR1 is MNHEY and CDR2 is SMNVEV (reference sequence). V shed 4 bases and J shed 0 bases, with 19 bases lying between them. The CDR3 has 19 residues. The CDR3 DNA reads as TGTGCCAGCAGTTCCCTGAGGGGGGGGACCCTCTCTGGGGCCAACGTCCTGACTTTC. It codes for CASSSLRGGTLSGANVLTF. Together with reference TRBV27 and TRBJ2-6, the CDR3 gives the full variable domain: EAQVTQNPRYLITVTGKKLTVTCSQNMNHEYMSWYRQDPGLGLRQIYYSMNVEVTDKGDVPEGYKVSRKEKRNFPLILESPSPNQTSLYFCASSSLRGGTLSGANVLTFGAGSRLTVL.

The chain employs TRBV10-1 and TRBJ2-1; D not resolved. CDR3 size: 14 residues. V shed 2 bases and J shed 8 bases, with 13 bases lying between them. Germline CDR1 and CDR2: WNHNN and SYGVQD (reference sequence). CDR3 bases: TGCGCCAGCAGTGAGGGGCAGGATTGGGATGAGCAGTTCTTC. This encodes CASSEGQDWDEQFF.

This clonotype turned up a few times. This chain connects TRBV18 to TRBJ2-7; TRBD1 matches at 7 bases. This CDR3 has 15 residues. V shed 6 bases and J 4 bases; nucleotides not matched to a gene: 12. Germline lookup yields CDR1 KGHSH and CDR2 LQKENI. CDR3 DNA: TGTGCCAGCTCCCAGGACAGGCGCGGGCCATACGAGCAGTACTTC. It is translated as CASSQDRRGPYEQYF.

V is TRBV12-3 or TRBV12-4 and J is TRBJ2-2; no clear D gene. The CDR3 totals 14 residues. V was pared by 1 base and J by 6 bases, with 9 bases between. The CDR3 region has the DNA TGTGCCAGCAGTTTAGGATCTACGGCCGGGGAGCTGTTTTTT. Its translation: CASSLGSTAGELFF.

The V call is TRBV6-5, the J call TRBJ1-2; TRBD1 matches at 7 bases. The junction had 8 bases not matched to a gene; V was cut back by 2 bases and J by 8 bases. This CDR3 contains 14 residues. Germline assignment: CDR1 MNHEY and CDR2 SVGAGI. CDR3 DNA: TGTGCCAGCAGTTACAACCGACAGGGAAGAGGCTACACCTTC. It codes for CASSYNRQGRGYTF.

V gene TRBV28 combines with J gene TRBJ2-3; TRBD1 agrees at 7 bases. The CDR3 has 15 amino acids. V shed 3 bases, J shed 5 bases, and the junction held 8 bases outside the gene matches. The germline V gene has CDR1 MDHEN and CDR2 SYDVKM. The CDR3 loop reads CASSFRSPGGDTQYF. DNA of the CDR3: TGTGCCAGCAGTTTTCGGTCTCCAGGGGGAGATACGCAGTATTTT.

The V call is TRBV14, the J call TRBJ1-1; D perhaps matches TRBD1 (5 bases). The V end was cut by 2 bases, the J end by 5 bases, with 9 bases between. Germline V gene data show CDR1 as SGHDN and CDR2 as FVKESK. The CDR3 is 13 amino acids. As DNA, the CDR3 is TGTGCCAGCAGCCAATCTCGGGGGACTGAAGCTTTCTTT. Translated, it gives CASSQSRGTEAFF.

The V call is TRBV4-1, the J call TRBJ1-2; D perhaps matches TRBD1 (5 bases). V was clipped by 2 bases and J by 4 bases, with 14 bases between them. From germline, CDR1 is MGHRA and CDR2 YSYEKL. CDR3 size: 15 residues. DNA of the CDR3: TGCGCCAGCAGCCAAACGGGACGGCGAGCCTATGGCTACACCTTC. This translates into CASSQTGRRAYGYTF.

This chain joins TRBV29-1 and TRBJ2-3; D ambiguous. The CDR3 length is 15 residues. Trimming took 2 bases from V and 1 from J, leaving 13 bases between them. From germline, CDR1 is SQVTM and CDR2 ANQGSEA. The CDR3 sequence is CSVETAPSGTDTQYF. CDR3 coding DNA: TGCAGCGTTGAAACAGCGCCTTCTGGCACAGATACGCAGTATTTT.

J is TRBJ2-1 and V is TRBV6-1; TRBD1 agrees at 7 bases. The germline V gene encodes CDR1 MNHNS and CDR2 SASEGT. The CDR3 consists of 14 residues. With 6 bases clipped from V and 3 bases from J, the junction kept 5 bases outside the gene matches. CDR3 nucleotides: TGTGCCAGCAGACCGGGACAGAGCTACAATGAGCAGTTCTTC. This sequence encodes CASRPGQSYNEQFF.

The chain employs TRBV6-6 and TRBJ2-7; either TRBD1 or TRBD2 may supply D (5 bases each). The CDR3 consists of 13 residues. With 7 bases removed from V and 3 bases from J, the gap between germline ends came to 13 bases. Germline CDR1 reads MNHNY; CDR2 reads SVGAGI (reference sequence). The CDR3, as DNA: TGTGCCAGCAACGACGGGGCTAGCTACGAGCAGTACTTC. Translated, it gives CASNDGASYEQYF.